A selection of T cell receptor beta chains follows, all from one sample in a study of blood T cell repertoires in COVID-19. The protocol was immunoSEQ multiplex PCR, while the TCRdb copy is restricted to in-frame clones and leaves out a portion. The sample carries some 100,000 clones, 86% recorded once. Sequencing was performed on peripheral blood. The receptors come from a man aged 65-85 years who had recovered from COVID-19. The CDR3 runs from the conserved cysteine through the conserved F or W. A D gene is named only where the DNA matches it firmly. Size values are once, few and many counts, or a class for expanded clones, and some rows have none.

>NA|TRBJ1-6|TRBD1|TRBV30
CAWRTFGQGFSPLHF
TGTGCCTGGAGGACATTTGGACAGGGGTTTTCACCCCTCCACTTT
>NA|TRBJ2-7|TRBD2|TRBV27
CASILPVTGTRPNEQYF
TGTGCCAGCATCCTACCCGTCACCGGGACTAGACCCAACGAGCAGTACTTC
>NA|TRBJ1-5|TRBD1|TRBV3-1/TRBV3-2
CASSPVGGDRVSLNQPQHF
TGTGCCAGCAGCCCCGTGGGGGGGGACAGGGTATCTCTAAATCAGCCCCAGCATTTT
>once|TRBJ2-7|TRBD1|TRBV28
CASKKGQSYEQYF
TGTGCCAGTAAGAAGGGACAGAGCTACGAGCAGTACTTC
>few|TRBJ1-1|NA|TRBV12-5
CASGLTQTSKAFF
TGTGCTAGTGGTTTGACTCAAACCTCAAAGGCTTTCTTT
>NA|TRBJ1-5|NA|TRBV18
CASSPAGYSNQPQHF
TGTGCCAGCTCACCAGCAGGGTATAGCAATCAGCCCCAGCATTTT
>few|TRBJ2-5|TRBD2|TRBV28
CASNPSGGGGETQYF
TGTGCCAGCAACCCTAGCGGGGGAGGCGGCGAGACCCAGTACTTC
>NA|TRBJ1-4|NA|TRBV30
CAWSVRVNEKLFF
TGTGCCTGGAGTGTACGAGTTAATGAAAAACTGTTTTTT
>NA|TRBJ2-5|TRBD1|TRBV9
CASSVDPGGGETQYF
TGTGCCAGCAGCGTAGATCCAGGGGGCGGAGAGACCCAGTACTTC
>NA|TRBJ1-1|NA|TRBV5-1
CASSLGHGTEAFF
TGCGCCAGCAGCTTGGGACATGGGACTGAAGCTTTCTTT
>NA|TRBJ1-2|NA|TRBV11-2
CASSQDRSHGYTF
TGTGCCAGCAGCCAAGACAGGAGTCATGGCTACACCTTC
>NA|TRBJ2-3|NA|TRBV3-1/TRBV3-2
CASSPLVVDTQYF
TGTGCCAGCAGCCCCCTTGTAGTAGATACGCAGTATTTT
>NA|TRBJ2-1|NA|TRBV5-4
CASSFGGGGSSYNEQFF
TGTGCCAGCAGCTTTGGGGGAGGGGGGAGCTCCTACAATGAGCAGTTCTTC
>NA|TRBJ2-5|TRBD1|TRBV7-3
CASSPGDRLETQYF
TGTGCCAGCAGCCCCGGGGACAGGTTGGAGACCCAGTACTTC
>NA|TRBJ2-7|TRBD1|TRBV10-2
CASRQMTGPYEQYF
TGCGCCAGCAGGCAGATGACAGGGCCCTACGAGCAGTACTTC
>NA|TRBJ2-7|NA|TRBV5-1
CASSLAGRRQEQYF
TGCGCCAGCAGCTTGGCGGGGAGGAGGCAGGAGCAGTACTTC
>NA|TRBJ2-3|TRBD1|TRBV4-2
CASSQQGQGGDTQYF
TGTGCCAGCAGCCAACAGGGACAGGGAGGAGATACGCAGTATTTT
>NA|TRBJ1-3|TRBD1|TRBV7-9
CASSLAGQGGDTIYF
TGTGCCAGCAGCTTAGCTGGACAGGGTGGGGACACCATATATTTT
>NA|TRBJ2-7|TRBD1|TRBV28
CASSLRVRGREQYF
TGTGCCAGCAGTTTAAGGGTGAGGGGGCGGGAGCAGTACTTC
>NA|TRBJ2-3|TRBD2|TRBV9
CASSSGTSGYTQYF
TGTGCCAGCAGTTCCGGGACTAGCGGTTATACGCAGTATTTT
>NA|TRBJ2-1|NA|TRBV14
CASSQGWRGNEQFF
TGTGCCAGCAGCCAAGGGTGGAGGGGCAATGAGCAGTTCTTC
>NA|TRBJ2-5|NA|TRBV12-3/TRBV12-4
CASSLSGQETQYF
TGTGCCAGCAGTTTATCCGGCCAAGAGACCCAGTACTTC
>once|TRBJ1-3|TRBD1|TRBV30
CASSQGASGNTIYF
TGTGCCTCTTCTCAGGGGGCCTCTGGAAACACCATATATTTT
>NA|TRBJ2-1|TRBD2|TRBV28
CASSPAGGAGDNEQFF
TGTGCCAGCAGTCCCGCGGGTGGAGCGGGAGACAATGAGCAGTTCTTC
>NA|TRBJ2-2|NA|TRBV9
CASSVVGNTGELFF
TGTGCCAGCAGCGTAGTCGGTAACACCGGGGAGCTGTTTTTT
>NA|TRBJ2-6|TRBD1|TRBV10-3
CAINAPPGQGGFSGANVLTF
TGTGCCATCAACGCTCCACCGGGACAGGGTGGGTTCTCTGGGGCCAACGTCCTGACTTTC
>NA|TRBJ1-1|TRBD1|TRBV7-3
CASSLTGGGHTEAFF
TGTGCCAGCAGCTTAACCGGAGGGGGCCACACTGAAGCTTTCTTT
>NA|TRBJ2-5|TRBD2|TRBV7-9
CASSFDWSGGETQYF
TGTGCCAGCAGCTTCGACTGGAGCGGGGGGGAGACCCAGTACTTC
>once|TRBJ1-1|NA|TRBV5-1
CASSQQGSTEAFF
TGCGCCAGCAGCCAGCAGGGTAGCACTGAAGCTTTCTTT
>NA|TRBJ1-2|TRBD1|TRBV2
CASSHGQGAFGYGYTF
TGTGCCAGCAGTCACGGACAGGGGGCGTTTGGCTATGGCTACACCTTC
>NA|TRBJ1-2|TRBD1|TRBV27
CASRVRDRAGNGYTF
TGTGCCAGCAGAGTCCGGGACAGGGCCGGAAATGGCTACACCTTC
>NA|TRBJ2-1|TRBD2|TRBV10-3
CAIRYTSGGENEQFF
TGTGCCATCAGGTACACTAGCGGGGGAGAGAATGAGCAGTTCTTC
>NA|TRBJ2-7|NA|TRBV18
CASSPSGISVEQYF
TGTGCCAGCTCACCGTCCGGGATTTCTGTCGAGCAGTACTTC
>NA|TRBJ1-1|TRBD1|TRBV5-5
CASSLRIEQGAEAFF
TGTGCCAGCAGCTTGAGGATCGAACAGGGGGCTGAAGCTTTCTTT
>once|TRBJ1-2|NA|TRBV7-2
CASSLVLYGYTF
TGTGCCAGCAGCTTAGTTCTCTATGGCTACACCTTC
>NA|TRBJ2-7|TRBD2|TRBV6-5
CASSNSGGAGEQYF
TGTGCCAGCAGCAATAGCGGGGGGGCGGGAGAGCAGTACTTC
>NA|TRBJ2-4|TRBD1|TRBV5-1
CASSQNGMTGGTLDIQYF
TGCGCCAGCAGCCAAAACGGTATGACAGGGGGCACTCTGGACATTCAGTACTTC
>NA|TRBJ2-1|NA|TRBV28
CASSLSGFSYNEQFF
TGTGCCAGCAGTTTATCAGGGTTCTCCTACAATGAGCAGTTCTTC
>few|TRBJ2-3|NA|TRBV27
CASSLSNRPGYTQYF
TGTGCCAGCAGTTTATCGAACCGGCCCGGGTATACGCAGTATTTT
>NA|TRBJ2-1|NA|TRBV2
CASSPVQASYNEQFF
TGTGCCAGCAGCCCCGTACAGGCCTCCTACAATGAGCAGTTCTTC
>few|TRBJ2-5|TRBD2|TRBV7-8
CASSSGTSGSGETQYF
TGTGCCAGCAGCTCGGGGACTAGCGGGAGCGGGGAGACCCAGTACTTC